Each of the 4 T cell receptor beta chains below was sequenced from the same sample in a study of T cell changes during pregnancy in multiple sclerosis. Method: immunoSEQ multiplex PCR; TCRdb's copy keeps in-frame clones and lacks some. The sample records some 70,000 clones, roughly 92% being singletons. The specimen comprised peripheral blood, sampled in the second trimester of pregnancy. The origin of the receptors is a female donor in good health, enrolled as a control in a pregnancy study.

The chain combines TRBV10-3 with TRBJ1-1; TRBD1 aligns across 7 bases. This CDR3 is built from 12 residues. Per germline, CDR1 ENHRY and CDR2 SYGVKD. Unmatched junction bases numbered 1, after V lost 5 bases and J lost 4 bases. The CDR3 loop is CAISYRGTEAFF. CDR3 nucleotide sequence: TGTGCCATCAGTTACAGGGGCACTGAAGCTTTCTTT.

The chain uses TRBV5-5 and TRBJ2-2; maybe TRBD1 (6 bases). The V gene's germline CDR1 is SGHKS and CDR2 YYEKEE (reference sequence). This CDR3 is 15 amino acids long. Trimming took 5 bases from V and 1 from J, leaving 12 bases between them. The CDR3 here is CASRWGRVNTGELFF. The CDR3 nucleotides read TGTGCCAGCAGGTGGGGGCGGGTGAACACCGGGGAGCTGTTTTTT.

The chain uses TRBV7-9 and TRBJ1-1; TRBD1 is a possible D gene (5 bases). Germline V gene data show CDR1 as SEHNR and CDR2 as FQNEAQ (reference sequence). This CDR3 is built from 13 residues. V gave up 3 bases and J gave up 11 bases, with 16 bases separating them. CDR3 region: CASSFSQGSYAFF. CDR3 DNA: TGTGCCAGCAGCTTTTCCCAGGGCAGTTACGCTTTCTTT.

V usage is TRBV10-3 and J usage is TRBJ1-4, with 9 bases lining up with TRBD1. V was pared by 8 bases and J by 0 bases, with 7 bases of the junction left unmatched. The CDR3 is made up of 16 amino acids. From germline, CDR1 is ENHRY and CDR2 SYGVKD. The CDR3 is CAIHGTGNATNEKLFF. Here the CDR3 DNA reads TGTGCCATCCACGGGACAGGGAATGCAACTAATGAAAAACTGTTTTTT.